This T cell receptor beta chain appears in the sequencing data of a study of CD8 T cells in ankylosing spondylitis. Study-wide results and limits: What seemed typical of ankylosing spondylitis blood was a TCR beta motif built from about eight highly homologous variants.

CDR1 is KGHSH, CDR2 LQKENI, per germline. The CDR3 is 16 amino acids. The V and J ends lost 3 bases and 5 bases, in that order; junction bases with no gene match: 11. Comment on this clonotype: The antigen is not known.

In TCRdb, the 5' RACE reads were re-called with MiXCR into one record per CDR3 protein. Of a few hundred thousand distinct CDR3 sequences in the sample, about 16% were seen once. Sequenced material: blood, either unsorted or a sorted T cell fraction (not recorded which). The genes are TRBV18 and TRBJ2-5; 8 bases agree with TRBD1. The source is a male donor with ankylosing spondylitis. The CDR3 sequence is CASSPAPGQASETQYF. The DNA of the CDR3 is TGTGCCAGCTCACCCGCCCCGGGACAGGCGTCGGAGACCCAGTACTTC.